The 12 T cell receptor beta chains below come from one sample, sequenced in a study of response to subunit inactivated influenza vaccine. TCRdb re-called the RT-PCR reads through MiXCR, storing one row per CDR3 protein. The table has 750,000 to 850,000 distinct CDR3 sequences, about 18% seen once. The material sequenced was PBMCs from blood, taken more than 4 days after vaccination. These receptors were obtained from a man aged 45 to 65 who received an inactivated influenza vaccine.

This clonotype showed up just a few times. The chain is built from TRBV4-3 and TRBJ2-2; 10 bases line up with TRBD1. This CDR3 contains 17 residues. V was pared by 2 bases and J by 5 bases, with 8 bases of the junction left unmatched. Per germline, CDR1 LGHNA and CDR2 YSLEER. CDR3 in DNA: TGCGCCAGCAGCCAATCCCGGGACAGGGGATGGACCGGGGAGCTGTTTTTT. It translates to CASSQSRDRGWTGELFF.

Here the CDR3 reads CASSSLNYLRQAPYEQYF. For the CDR3, the DNA is TGTGCCAGCAGTTCACTCAACTACCTTCGACAGGCGCCGTACGAGCAGTACTTC. The chain carries TRBV27 and TRBJ2-7; tentatively, D is TRBD1 (6 bases). V lost 4 bases and J lost 4, with 26 bases in between. CDR3 size: 18 residues. Germline V lookup: CDR1 MNHEY, CDR2 SMNVEV (reference sequence).

This clonotype was seen a handful of times. The chain recombines TRBV7-2 with TRBJ2-2, with TRBD2 matching 13 bases. Trimming took 3 bases from V and 5 from J; bases not matched to a gene: 3. The CDR3 length is 16 residues. CDR1 is SGHTA, CDR2 FQGNSA, per germline. The CDR3 spells CASSFPGLAGTGELFF. In DNA form, the CDR3 reads TGTGCCAGCAGCTTTCCGGGACTAGCGGGAACCGGGGAGCTGTTTTTT. The full variable domain, completed using reference TRBV7-2 and TRBJ2-2, is GAGVSQSPSNKVTEKGKDVELRCDPISGHTALYWYRQSLGQGLEFLIYFQGNSAPDKSGLPSDRFSAERTGGSVSTLTIQRTQQEDSAVYLCASSFPGLAGTGELFFGEGSRLTVL.

This clonotype was counted a few times. The chain carries TRBV19 and TRBJ2-5, with a tentative D call TRBD2 (7 bases). This CDR3 is 14 amino acids long. CDR1 and CDR2 from the germline V gene are LNHDA and SQIVND (reference sequence). V lost 3 bases and J lost 5, with 13 bases in between. CDR3 region: CASSIGGAQETQYF. The CDR3 DNA sequence: TGTGCCAGTAGTATTGGGGGGGCCCAGGAGACCCAGTACTTC.

The chain recombines TRBV29-1 with TRBJ2-2, with D possibly TRBD2 on 5 matching bases. CDR3 size: 11 residues. The germline V and J ends were trimmed by 5 bases and 7 bases, with 8 bases remaining between them. Germline V CDR1 and CDR2: SQVTM, ANQGSEA. The CDR3 sequence: CSVSGNGELFF. CDR3 sequence (DNA): TGCAGCGTTTCGGGAAACGGGGAGCTGTTTTTT.

This clonotype was observed a few times. CDR3 sequence (DNA): TGTGCCAGCCGCTCCCCGGGAGGGGACGAGCAGTACTTC. As protein: CASRSPGGDEQYF. The chain recombines TRBV6-1 with TRBJ2-7, with TRBD2 identical over 8 bases. CDR3 size: 13 residues. Looked up from germline, CDR1 is MNHNS and CDR2 is SASEGT. Trimming took 8 bases from V and 5 from J; bases not matched to a gene: 8.

The chain uses TRBV5-1 and TRBJ1-4; maybe TRBD1 (6 bases). Germline lookup yields CDR1 SGHRS and CDR2 YFSETQ. This CDR3 spans 16 amino acids. Deletions cut 5 bases from V and 2 bases from J, with 16 bases between. The CDR3 coding sequence is TGCGCCAGCAGTAGGGCTGGGACATGGACTAATGAAAAACTGTTTTTT. It codes for CASSRAGTWTNEKLFF.

This clonotype was seen many times. The rearrangement links TRBV28 to TRBJ2-7; TRBD1 matches at 7 bases. Germline V gene lookup returns CDR1 MDHEN and CDR2 SYDVKM. The CDR3 consists of 14 residues. Trimming took 9 bases from V and 2 from J; bases not matched to a gene: 10. The CDR3 nucleotides read TGTGCCAGTAAAATTACCGGGACAGCCTACGAGCAGTACTTC. It specifies CASKITGTAYEQYF.

This clonotype came up many times. The V gene is TRBV6-1, the J gene TRBJ2-1; 11 bases are shared with TRBD2. V shed 5 bases and J 3 bases; nucleotides not matched to a gene: 3. Germline V gene lookup returns CDR1 MNHNS and CDR2 SASEGT. The CDR3 has 15 amino acids. The chain's CDR3 is CASSQLAGGYNEQFF. CDR3 nucleotides: TGTGCCAGCAGTCAGCTAGCGGGGGGCTACAATGAGCAGTTCTTC.

This clonotype was counted only a few times. V is TRBV7-9 and J is TRBJ2-5, with D perhaps TRBD1 (5 bases). CDR3 length: 16 amino acids. The germline CDR1 and CDR2 sequences are SEHNR and FQNEAQ (reference sequence). Trimming cost V 6 bases and J 3 bases, with 20 bases left between them. The CDR3 protein is CASRPPQSGREETQYF. The CDR3 DNA is TGTGCCAGCAGGCCTCCTCAGAGTGGCAGGGAAGAGACCCAGTACTTC.

This clonotype has more than one count but fewer than ten. CDR3 nucleotide sequence: TGCAGTGCTAGAGTCCTGCAGGGGAACACTGAAGCTTTCTTT. It encodes CSARVLQGNTEAFF. The chain links TRBV20-1 to TRBJ1-1, with TRBD1 as a possible D gene (5 bases). V gave up 1 base and J gave up 1 base, with 10 bases separating them. This CDR3 is built from 14 residues. Germline loops: CDR1 DFQATT, CDR2 SNEGSKA (reference sequence).

This clonotype was observed at least ten times. The chain couples TRBV7-2 to TRBJ2-1; no definite D call. Between the trimmed V and J ends, which lost 2 bases and 8 bases, there was a span of 13 bases. This CDR3 region has 14 residues. The germline gives CDR1 SGHTA, CDR2 FQGNSA. CDR3 bases: TGTGCCAGCAGCTTACAGAGTGGTTGGGATGAGCAGTTCTTC. It codes for CASSLQSGWDEQFF.